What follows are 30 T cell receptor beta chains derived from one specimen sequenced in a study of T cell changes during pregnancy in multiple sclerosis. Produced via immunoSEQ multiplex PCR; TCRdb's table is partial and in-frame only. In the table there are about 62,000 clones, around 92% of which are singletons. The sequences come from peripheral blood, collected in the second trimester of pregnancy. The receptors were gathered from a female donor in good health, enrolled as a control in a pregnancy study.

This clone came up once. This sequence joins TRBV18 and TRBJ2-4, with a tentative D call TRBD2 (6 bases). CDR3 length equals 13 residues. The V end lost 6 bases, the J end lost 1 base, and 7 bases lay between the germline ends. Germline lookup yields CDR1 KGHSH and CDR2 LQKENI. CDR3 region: CASSRGAKNIQYF. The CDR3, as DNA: TGTGCCAGCTCCCGGGGGGCCAAAAACATTCAGTACTTC.

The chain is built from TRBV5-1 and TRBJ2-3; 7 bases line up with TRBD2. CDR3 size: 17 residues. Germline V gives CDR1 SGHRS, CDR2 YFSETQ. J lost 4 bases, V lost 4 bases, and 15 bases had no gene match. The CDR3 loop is CASSQWGGGLGPDTQYF. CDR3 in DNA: TGCGCCAGCAGCCAGTGGGGGGGTGGACTAGGGCCAGATACGCAGTATTTT.

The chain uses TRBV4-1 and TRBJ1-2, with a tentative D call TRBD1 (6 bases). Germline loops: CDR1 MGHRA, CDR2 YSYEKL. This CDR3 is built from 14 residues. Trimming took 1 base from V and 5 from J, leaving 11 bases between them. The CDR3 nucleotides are TGCGCCAGCAGCCAAGCAGGGGCGAGGTATGGCTACACCTTC. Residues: CASSQAGARYGYTF.

CDR3 protein: CASSLYPMGDTEQFF. For the CDR3, the DNA is TGCGCCAGCAGCTTGTACCCGATGGGGGACACTGAGCAGTTCTTC. The chain combines TRBV5-1 with TRBJ2-1, with a possible D match to TRBD1 (6 bases). Germline V gives CDR1 SGHRS, CDR2 YFSETQ. Trimming took off 1 base at V and 9 bases at J, with 17 bases between the two ends. The CDR3 runs to 15 residues.

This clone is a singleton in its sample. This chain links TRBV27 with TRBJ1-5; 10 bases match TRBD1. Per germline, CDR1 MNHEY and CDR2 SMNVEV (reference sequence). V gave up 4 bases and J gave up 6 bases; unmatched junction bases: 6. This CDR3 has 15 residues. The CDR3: CASSSGQGWFQPQHF. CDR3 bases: TGTGCCAGCAGTTCGGGACAGGGGTGGTTTCAGCCCCAGCATTTT.

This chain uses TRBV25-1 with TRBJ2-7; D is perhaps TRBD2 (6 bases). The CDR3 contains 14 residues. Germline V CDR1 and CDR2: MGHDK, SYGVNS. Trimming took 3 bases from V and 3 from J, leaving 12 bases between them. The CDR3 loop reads CASSDPGLHYEQYF. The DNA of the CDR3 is TGTGCCAGCAGTGACCCGGGACTTCACTACGAGCAGTACTTC.

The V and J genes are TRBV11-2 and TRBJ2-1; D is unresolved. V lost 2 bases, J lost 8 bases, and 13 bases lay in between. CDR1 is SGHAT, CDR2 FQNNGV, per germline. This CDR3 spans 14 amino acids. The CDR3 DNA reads TGTGCCAGCAGCTTAAAGTCAGGTTTCCATGAGCAGTTCTTC. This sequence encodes CASSLKSGFHEQFF.

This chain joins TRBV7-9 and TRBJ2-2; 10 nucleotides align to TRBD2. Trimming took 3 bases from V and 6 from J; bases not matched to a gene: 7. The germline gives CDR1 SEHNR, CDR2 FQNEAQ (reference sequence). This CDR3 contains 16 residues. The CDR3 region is CASSFSSGRWSGELFF. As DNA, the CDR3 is TGTGCCAGCAGCTTCTCTAGCGGGAGATGGTCCGGGGAGCTGTTTTTT.

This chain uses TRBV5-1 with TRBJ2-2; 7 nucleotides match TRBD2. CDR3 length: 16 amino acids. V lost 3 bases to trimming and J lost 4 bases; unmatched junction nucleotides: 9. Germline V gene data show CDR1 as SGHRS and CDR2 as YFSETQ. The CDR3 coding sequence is TGCGCCAGCAGCTCAGCGGGGCTGCCGAGCACCGGGGAGCTGTTTTTT. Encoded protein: CASSSAGLPSTGELFF.

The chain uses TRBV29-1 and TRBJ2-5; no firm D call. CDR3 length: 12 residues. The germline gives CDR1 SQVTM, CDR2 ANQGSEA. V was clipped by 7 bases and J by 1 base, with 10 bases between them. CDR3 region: CSALRPQETQYF. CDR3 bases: TGCAGCGCCTTGAGGCCCCAAGAGACCCAGTACTTC.

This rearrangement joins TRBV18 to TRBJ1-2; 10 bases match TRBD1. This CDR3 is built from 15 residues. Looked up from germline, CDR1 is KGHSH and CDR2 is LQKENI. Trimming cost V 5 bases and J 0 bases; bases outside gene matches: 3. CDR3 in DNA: TGTGCCAGCTCAGAGGGACAGGGGACTAACTATGGCTACACCTTC. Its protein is CASSEGQGTNYGYTF.

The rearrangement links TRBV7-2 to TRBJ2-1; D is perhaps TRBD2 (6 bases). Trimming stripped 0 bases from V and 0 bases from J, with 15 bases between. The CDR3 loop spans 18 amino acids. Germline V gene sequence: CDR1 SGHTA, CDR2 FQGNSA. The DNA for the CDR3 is TGTGCCAGCAGCTTAGCGCTAGCGCCATTGAGCTCCTACAATGAGCAGTTCTTC. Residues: CASSLALAPLSSYNEQFF.

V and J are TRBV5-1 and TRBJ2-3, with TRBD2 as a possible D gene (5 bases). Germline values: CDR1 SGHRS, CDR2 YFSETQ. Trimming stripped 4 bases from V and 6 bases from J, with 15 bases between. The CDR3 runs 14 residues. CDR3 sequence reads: CASSLKGGSDTQYF. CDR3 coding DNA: TGCGCCAGCAGCCTCAAAGGCGGGTCCGATACGCAGTATTTT.

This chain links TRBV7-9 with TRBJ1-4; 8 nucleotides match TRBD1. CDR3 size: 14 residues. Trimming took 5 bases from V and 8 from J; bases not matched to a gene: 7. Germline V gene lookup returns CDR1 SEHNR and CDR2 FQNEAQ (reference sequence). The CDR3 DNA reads TGTGCCAGCAGCAGGGACAGGATATTAGAAAAACTGTTTTTT. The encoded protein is CASSRDRILEKLFF.

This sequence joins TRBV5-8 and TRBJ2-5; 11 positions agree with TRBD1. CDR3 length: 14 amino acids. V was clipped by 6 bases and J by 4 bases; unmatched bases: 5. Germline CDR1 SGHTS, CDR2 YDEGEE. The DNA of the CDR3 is TGTGCCAGCAATGCCGGGACAGGGGGAGAGACCCAGTACTTC. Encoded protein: CASNAGTGGETQYF.

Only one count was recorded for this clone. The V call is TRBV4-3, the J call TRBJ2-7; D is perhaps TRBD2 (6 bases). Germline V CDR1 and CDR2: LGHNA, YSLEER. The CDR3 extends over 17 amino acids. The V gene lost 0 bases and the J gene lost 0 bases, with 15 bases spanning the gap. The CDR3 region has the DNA TGCGCCAGCAGCCAAGATTTGTGGCGGGAAGCCTCCTACGAGCAGTACTTC. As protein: CASSQDLWREASYEQYF.

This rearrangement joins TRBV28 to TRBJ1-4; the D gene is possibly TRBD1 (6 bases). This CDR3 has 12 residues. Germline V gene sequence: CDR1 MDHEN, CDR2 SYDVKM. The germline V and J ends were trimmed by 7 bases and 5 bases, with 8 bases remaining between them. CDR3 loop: CASTGANEKLFF. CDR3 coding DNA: TGTGCCAGCACAGGGGCAAATGAAAAACTGTTTTTT. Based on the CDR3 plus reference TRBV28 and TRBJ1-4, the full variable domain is DVKVTQSSRYLVKRTGEKVFLECVQDMDHENMFWYRQDPGLGLRLIYFSYDVKMKEKGDIPEGYSVSREKKERFSLILESASTNQTSMYLCASTGANEKLFFGSGTQLSVL.

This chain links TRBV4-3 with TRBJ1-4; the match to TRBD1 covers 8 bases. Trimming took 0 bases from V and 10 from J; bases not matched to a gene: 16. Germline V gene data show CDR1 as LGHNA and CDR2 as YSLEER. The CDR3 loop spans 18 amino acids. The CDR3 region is CASSQDPIDRGRYGKLFF. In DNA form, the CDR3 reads TGCGCCAGCAGCCAAGACCCAATTGACAGGGGCCGATATGGAAAACTGTTTTTT.

This chain's CDR3 is CAWKGLAEIYNEQFF. The CDR3 DNA is TGTGCCTGGAAAGGTCTAGCGGAAATCTACAATGAGCAGTTCTTC. This chain links TRBV30 with TRBJ2-1; 7 bases match TRBD2. V shed 4 bases, J shed 3 bases, and the junction held 9 bases outside the gene matches. Per the germline V gene, CDR1 is GTSNPN and CDR2 is SVGIG (reference sequence). This CDR3 contains 15 residues.

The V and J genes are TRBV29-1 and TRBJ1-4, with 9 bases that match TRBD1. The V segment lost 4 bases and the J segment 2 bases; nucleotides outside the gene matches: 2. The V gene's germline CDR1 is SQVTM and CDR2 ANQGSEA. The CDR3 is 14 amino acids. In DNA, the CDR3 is TGCAGCGTTGGACAGGGGGTTACTAATGAAAAACTGTTTTTT. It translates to CSVGQGVTNEKLFF.

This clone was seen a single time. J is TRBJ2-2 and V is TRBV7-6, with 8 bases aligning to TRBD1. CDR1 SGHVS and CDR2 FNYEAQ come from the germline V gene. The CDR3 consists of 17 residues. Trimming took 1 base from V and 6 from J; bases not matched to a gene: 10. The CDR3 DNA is TGTGCCAGCAGCTTAGAAAGACAGGGGACTTACGCCGGGGAGCTGTTTTTT. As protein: CASSLERQGTYAGELFF.

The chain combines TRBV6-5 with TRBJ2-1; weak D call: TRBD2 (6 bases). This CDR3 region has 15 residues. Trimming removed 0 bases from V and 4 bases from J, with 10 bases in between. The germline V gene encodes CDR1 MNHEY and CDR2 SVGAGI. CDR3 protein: CASSYSRDLYNEQFF. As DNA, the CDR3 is TGTGCCAGCAGTTACTCCCGGGACTTGTACAATGAGCAGTTCTTC.

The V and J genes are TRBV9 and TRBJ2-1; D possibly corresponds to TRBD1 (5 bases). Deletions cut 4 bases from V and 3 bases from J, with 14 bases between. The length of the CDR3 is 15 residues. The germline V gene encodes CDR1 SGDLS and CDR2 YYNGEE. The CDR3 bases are TGTGCCAGCAGCCTAGGACACTCAATCTACAATGAGCAGTTCTTC. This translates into CASSLGHSIYNEQFF.

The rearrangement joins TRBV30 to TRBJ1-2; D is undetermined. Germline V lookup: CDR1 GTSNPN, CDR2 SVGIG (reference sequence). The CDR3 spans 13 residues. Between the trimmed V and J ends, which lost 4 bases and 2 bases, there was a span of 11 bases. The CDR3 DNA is TGTGCCTGGAACCCGGGCGGGAACTATGGCTACACCTTC. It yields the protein CAWNPGGNYGYTF. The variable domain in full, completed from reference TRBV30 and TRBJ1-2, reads SQTIHQWPATLVQPVGSPLSLECTVEGTSNPNLYWYRQAAGRGLQLLFYSVGIGQISSEVPQNLSASRPQDRQFILSSKKLLLSDSGFYLCAWNPGGNYGYTFGSGTRLTVV.

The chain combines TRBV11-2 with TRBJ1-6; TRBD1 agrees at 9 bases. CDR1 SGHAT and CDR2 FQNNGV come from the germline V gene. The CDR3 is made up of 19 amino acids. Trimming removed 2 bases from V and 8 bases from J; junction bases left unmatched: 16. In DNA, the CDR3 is TGTGCCAGCAGCTTAATAAGAGGGACAGGGACTTCCCCGGATTCACCCCTCCACTTT. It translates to CASSLIRGTGTSPDSPLHF.

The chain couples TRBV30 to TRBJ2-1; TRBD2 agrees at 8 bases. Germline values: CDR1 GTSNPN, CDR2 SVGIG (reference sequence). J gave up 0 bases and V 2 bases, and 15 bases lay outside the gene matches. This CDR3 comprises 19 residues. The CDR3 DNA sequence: TGTGCCTGGAGTAAAGGGCTAGCGGGTATATCGAGCTCCTACAATGAGCAGTTCTTC. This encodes CAWSKGLAGISSSYNEQFF.

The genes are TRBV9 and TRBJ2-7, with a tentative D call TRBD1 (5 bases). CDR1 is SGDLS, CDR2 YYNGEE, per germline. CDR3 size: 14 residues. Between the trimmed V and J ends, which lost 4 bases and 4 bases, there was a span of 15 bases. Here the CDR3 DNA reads TGTGCCAGCAGCCGTGGGCAGGGAACTTACGAGCAGTACTTC. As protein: CASSRGQGTYEQYF.

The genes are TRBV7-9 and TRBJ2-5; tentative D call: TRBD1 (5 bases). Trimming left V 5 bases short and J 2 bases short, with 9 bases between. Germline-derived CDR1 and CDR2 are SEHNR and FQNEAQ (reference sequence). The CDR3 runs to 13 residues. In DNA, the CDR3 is TGTGCCAGCAGCCCCAGGGTACAAGAGACCCAGTACTTC. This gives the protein CASSPRVQETQYF.

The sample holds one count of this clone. The CDR3 nucleotides are TGTGCCAGCAGACCCGGACAGGGGGCCACGTACGAGCAGTACTTC. Translating gives CASRPGQGATYEQYF. V usage is TRBV6-1 and J usage is TRBJ2-7; 11 bases are shared with TRBD1. Losses at the gene ends were 6 bases for V and 4 bases for J; bases not matched to a gene: 8. Germline loops: CDR1 MNHNS, CDR2 SASEGT. CDR3 size: 15 residues.

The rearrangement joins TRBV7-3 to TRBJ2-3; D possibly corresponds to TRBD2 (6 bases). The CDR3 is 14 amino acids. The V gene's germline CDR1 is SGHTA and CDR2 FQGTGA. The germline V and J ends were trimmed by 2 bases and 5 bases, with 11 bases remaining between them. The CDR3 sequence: CASSLLGLIDTQYF. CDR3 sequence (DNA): TGTGCCAGCAGCTTATTAGGACTAATAGATACGCAGTATTTT.